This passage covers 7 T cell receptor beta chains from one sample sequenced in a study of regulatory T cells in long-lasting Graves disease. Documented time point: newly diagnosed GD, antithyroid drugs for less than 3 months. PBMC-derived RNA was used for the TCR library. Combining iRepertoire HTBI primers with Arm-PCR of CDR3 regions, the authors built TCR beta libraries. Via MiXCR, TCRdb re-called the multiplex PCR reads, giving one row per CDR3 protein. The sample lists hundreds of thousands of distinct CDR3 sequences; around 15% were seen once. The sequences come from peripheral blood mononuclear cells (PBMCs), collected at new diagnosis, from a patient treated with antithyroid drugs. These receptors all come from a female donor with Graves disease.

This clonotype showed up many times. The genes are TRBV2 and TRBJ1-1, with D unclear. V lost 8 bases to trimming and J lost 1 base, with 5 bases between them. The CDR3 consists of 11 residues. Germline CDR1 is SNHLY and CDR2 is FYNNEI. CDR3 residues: CASWGNTEAFF. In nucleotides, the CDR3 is TGTGCCAGCTGGGGGAACACTGAAGCTTTCTTT.

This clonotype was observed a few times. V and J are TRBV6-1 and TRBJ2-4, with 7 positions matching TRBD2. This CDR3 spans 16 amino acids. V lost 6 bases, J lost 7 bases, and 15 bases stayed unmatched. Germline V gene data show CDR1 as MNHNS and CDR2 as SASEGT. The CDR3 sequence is CASRPLDSGKVNIQYF. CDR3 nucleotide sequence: TGTGCCAGCAGACCCCTCGACAGCGGGAAGGTGAACATTCAGTACTTC.

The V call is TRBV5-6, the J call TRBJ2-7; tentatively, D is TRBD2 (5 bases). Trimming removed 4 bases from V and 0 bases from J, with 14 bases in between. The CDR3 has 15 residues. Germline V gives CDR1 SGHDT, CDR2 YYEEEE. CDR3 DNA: TGTGCCAGCAGCGGACCGGGATATAGCTCCTACGAGCAGTACTTC. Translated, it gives CASSGPGYSSYEQYF.

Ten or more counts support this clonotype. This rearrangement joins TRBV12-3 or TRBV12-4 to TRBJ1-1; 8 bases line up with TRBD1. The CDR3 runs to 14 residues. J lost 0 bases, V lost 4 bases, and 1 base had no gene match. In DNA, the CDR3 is TGTGCCAGCAGTTGGACAGGGCTGAACACTGAAGCTTTCTTT. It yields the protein CASSWTGLNTEAFF.

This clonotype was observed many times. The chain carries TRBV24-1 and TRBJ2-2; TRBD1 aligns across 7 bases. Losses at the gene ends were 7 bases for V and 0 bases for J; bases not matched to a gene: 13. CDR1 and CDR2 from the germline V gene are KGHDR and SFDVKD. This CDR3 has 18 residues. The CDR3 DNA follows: TGTGCCACCAGCGTAAATAAGATCAGGGGGACGAACACCGGGGAGCTGTTTTTT. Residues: CATSVNKIRGTNTGELFF.

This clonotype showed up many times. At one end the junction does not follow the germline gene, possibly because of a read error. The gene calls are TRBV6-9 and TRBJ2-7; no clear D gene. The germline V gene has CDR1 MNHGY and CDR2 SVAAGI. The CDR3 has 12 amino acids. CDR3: CASSYLNYGQYF. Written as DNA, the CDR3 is TGTGCCAGCAGTTACCTCAACTACGGGCAGTACTTC.

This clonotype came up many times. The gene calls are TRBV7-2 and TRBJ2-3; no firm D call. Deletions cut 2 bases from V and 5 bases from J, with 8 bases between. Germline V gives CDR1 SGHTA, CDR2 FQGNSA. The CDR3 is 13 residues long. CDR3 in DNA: TGTGCCAGCAGCTTAAGTCCCAGAGATACGCAGTATTTT. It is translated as CASSLSPRDTQYF.